The entry below describes one T cell receptor beta chain. Its target is not known. A much bigger clone sits one base away, suggesting this may be a read error. The sample belongs to a study of immune heterogeneity within non-small cell lung tumors. At approximately 570 ng per sample, bulk tumor genomic DNA provided the template. Far-apart biopsies, several per primary tumor, were taken during surgery. Patients underwent curative surgery for non-small cell lung cancer (untreated and newly diagnosed). This CDR3 contains 14 residues. Germline CDR1 is DFQATT and CDR2 is SNEGSKA (reference sequence). With 4 bases clipped from V and 9 bases from J, the junction kept 8 bases outside the gene matches. Overall study findings and caveats: The study found identical dominant CDR3 beta clonotypes recurring across tumor sites within a patient, alongside site-unique high-frequency clones.

Multiplex PCR (32 V and 13 J primers) was used to amplify the TCR beta CDR3. TCRdb passed the multiplex PCR reads through MiXCR, listing each CDR3 protein once. Altogether about 15,000 distinct CDR3 sequences are present, 25% to 35% being singletons, with the ten largest covering under 6.5%. The receptor's source is a man between 40 and 49 years old with non-small cell lung cancer. Sequencing was performed on lung tumor tissue. The chain joins TRBV20-1 to TRBJ1-6; 8 nucleotides match TRBD1. This chain's CDR3 is CSAITTGESSPLHF. CDR3 DNA: TGCAGTGCTATCACGACAGGGGAGAGTTCACCCCTCCACTTT.